The 13 T cell receptor beta chains given below trace back to one sample, sequenced in a study of blood T cell repertoires in COVID-19 (dated by TCRdb to the early 2020s). Library prep was done by the immunoSEQ multiplex PCR assay. TCRdb retrieved this table from immuneACCESS and kept in-frame rearrangements only. Not all clones are present; in checked studies, unresolved V genes account for under half, and no reason is known for the remainder. Here the sample has about 200,000 clones; around nine tenths occur a single time. Under 2% of the sample is in the top ten clones. Sequenced: peripheral blood. These TCRs come from a man aged 18 to 30 with active or convalescent COVID-19.

The chain couples TRBV7-4 to TRBJ2-3; a weak D match, TRBD1 (5 bases). The CDR3 loop spans 18 amino acids. Between the trimmed V and J ends, which lost 1 base and 4 bases, there was a span of 21 bases. CDR1 is SGHVT and CDR2 is SQSDAQ in the germline V gene. The CDR3 loop is CASSLGSPQARQADTQYF. CDR3 nucleotides: TGTGCCAGCAGCTTAGGGTCCCCACAGGCGCGTCAGGCAGATACGCAGTATTTT.

V is TRBV30 and J is TRBJ2-2, with D possibly matching TRBD2 (7 bases). The CDR3 runs 14 residues. V was clipped by 7 bases and J by 2 bases, with 14 bases between them. Germline loops: CDR1 GTSNPN, CDR2 SVGIG (reference sequence). Written as DNA, the CDR3 is TGTGCCTCCGGGGGGCGTCTAAACACCGGGGAGCTGTTTTTT. This sequence encodes CASGGRLNTGELFF.

The chain is built from TRBV6-5 and TRBJ2-3, with 9 bases that match TRBD1. Germline CDR1 and CDR2: MNHEY and SVGAGI. Trimming removed 8 bases from V and 3 bases from J; junction bases left unmatched: 9. The CDR3 has 15 residues. CDR3 nucleotide sequence: TGTGCCAGCCGGGACAGGGTATTGAAAACAGATACGCAGTATTTT. Translation: CASRDRVLKTDTQYF.

The CDR3 protein is CASRPTANYGYTF. CDR3 nucleotides: TGTGCCAGCAGGCCGACAGCCAACTATGGCTACACCTTC. The J gene is TRBJ1-2, the V gene TRBV6-5; a possible D gene is TRBD1 (5 bases). The CDR3 loop spans 13 amino acids. Germline CDR1 and CDR2: MNHEY and SVGAGI. V was cut by 6 bases and J by 2 bases, with 10 bases left in between.

The rearrangement uses TRBV7-9 and TRBJ1-1; 9 nucleotides agree with TRBD1. With V trimmed by 5 bases and J by 4 bases, 5 bases remained unmatched. This CDR3 is built from 14 residues. Germline assignment: CDR1 SEHNR and CDR2 FQNEAQ (reference sequence). CDR3 nucleotide sequence: TGTGCCAGCAGCCCGGGGACAGGGTCCACTGAAGCTTTCTTT. Residues: CASSPGTGSTEAFF.

This sequence joins TRBV29-1 and TRBJ1-2, with 9 bases fitting TRBD1. This CDR3 has 15 amino acids. Germline-derived CDR1 and CDR2 are SQVTM and ANQGSEA. The ends lost 0 bases at V and 7 bases at J; junction bases unmatched: 9. The CDR3 region has the DNA TGCAGCGTTGAAGAATTCGGGACAGGGTACTCTGGCTACACCTTC. Translated: CSVEEFGTGYSGYTF.

The J gene is TRBJ2-7, the V gene TRBV27; D is possibly TRBD1 (6 bases). The CDR3 has 15 residues. Germline V lookup: CDR1 MNHEY, CDR2 SMNVEV (reference sequence). V lost 6 bases and J lost 0, with 15 bases in between. The CDR3 loop is CASSQRGTFSYEQYF. As DNA, the CDR3 is TGTGCCAGCAGCCAAAGGGGGACATTCTCCTACGAGCAGTACTTC.

The chain joins TRBV28 to TRBJ1-2; D perhaps matches TRBD1 (5 bases). Germline V lookup: CDR1 MDHEN, CDR2 SYDVKM. Between the trimmed V and J ends, which lost 5 bases and 3 bases, there was a span of 19 bases. This CDR3 has 16 amino acids. The CDR3 DNA is TGTGCCAGCAGTCCCCCCTCGGAGGGGCGGTACTATGGCTACACCTTC. Translating gives CASSPPSEGRYYGYTF.

The V call is TRBV7-9, the J call TRBJ2-2; D perhaps matches TRBD2 (5 bases). Germline CDR1 reads SEHNR; CDR2 reads FQNEAQ (reference sequence). CDR3 length equals 15 residues. Trimming shortened V by 1 base and J by 4 bases, and 10 bases separated the two germline ends. The CDR3 loop reads CASSLELTTTGELFF. The CDR3 DNA sequence: TGTGCCAGCAGCTTAGAGTTGACTACCACCGGGGAGCTGTTTTTT.

V usage is TRBV5-1 and J usage is TRBJ2-7; 8 bases match TRBD2. After removal of 4 bases from V and 2 bases from J, the junction contained 11 bases not matched to a gene. The CDR3 sequence is 16 residues long. CDR1 is SGHRS, CDR2 YFSETQ, per germline. CDR3 region: CASSPGGVAETYEQYF. In nucleotides, the CDR3 is TGCGCCAGCAGCCCGGGGGGGGTAGCGGAGACCTACGAGCAGTACTTC. The full variable domain, its missing parts supplied by reference TRBV5-1 and TRBJ2-7, is KAGVTQTPRYLIKTRGQQVTLSCSPISGHRSVSWYQQTPGQGLQFLFEYFSETQRNKGNFPGRFSGRQFSNSRSEMNVSTLELGDSALYLCASSPGGVAETYEQYFGPGTRLTVT.

The V call is TRBV6-5, the J call TRBJ1-1; 8 positions match TRBD1. The CDR3 consists of 14 residues. The germline V gene encodes CDR1 MNHEY and CDR2 SVGAGI. V lost 2 bases, J lost 4 bases, and 3 bases stayed unmatched. CDR3 region: CASSYQTGGTEAFF. In DNA, the CDR3 is TGTGCCAGCAGTTACCAAACAGGGGGCACTGAAGCTTTCTTT.

The CDR3 region has the DNA TGTGCCAGCTCAGGGTACAGGGGCCCTAATCAGCCCCAGCATTTT. It codes for CASSGYRGPNQPQHF. The J gene is TRBJ1-5, the V gene TRBV19, with 7 positions matching TRBD1. This CDR3 is built from 15 residues. V was pared by 9 bases and J by 4 bases, with 12 bases of the junction left unmatched. The germline CDR1 and CDR2 sequences are LNHDA and SQIVND (reference sequence).

The rearrangement uses TRBV6-4 and TRBJ2-2; D not resolved. Per the germline V gene, CDR1 is MRHNA and CDR2 is SNTAGT. This CDR3 is built from 14 residues. Deletions cut 5 bases from V and 4 bases from J, with 11 bases between. The CDR3 coding sequence is TGTGCCAGCAGTACGGAGCGTGGCACCGGGGAGCTGTTTTTT. The encoded protein is CASSTERGTGELFF.